This T cell receptor (beta chain) was identified in a study of CD8 T cells in cerebrospinal fluid in Alzheimer's disease (dated by TCRdb to between 2020 and 2021). Regarding the research as a whole: CSF T cell clonal expansion was assessed with two single-cell approaches: plate-based nested PCR sequencing and droplet-based sequencing. CSF gene-expression analysis, which included Parkinson's disease patients, covered about 26 samples in total. The droplet-based CSF analysis comparing patients with controls included roughly 9 healthy controls (nearly 11,000 cells) and roughly 9 patients with MCI or Alzheimer's disease (approximately 10,000 cells). This study tested whether clonally expanded T cells could be found in cerebrospinal fluid from healthy elderly individuals and from patients with neurodegenerative disease. Points the paper makes about the study in general: The overall clonality comparison included only samples with detectable clones (about 11 healthy, 5 MCI, 5 AD, 6 PD). When data were pooled, most of the 6 Alzheimer's patients but only 1 of 10 healthy subjects had a highly expanded clone, defined as at least 3% of TCRs. It was cautioned by the authors that a causal link between EBV and Alzheimer's disease is not established by the detection of EBV-specific TCRs in CSF. The EBV-specific clones were neither the most highly expanded clones nor enriched among patients. In patients with MCI or Alzheimer's disease, the biggest CSF clone accounted for a larger percentage of TCRs than in controls.

As encoded in the germline V gene (reference sequence), CDR1 is MNHNY while CDR2 is SVGAGI. Including the terminal cysteine and phenylalanine, the CDR3 comprises 15 residues. DNA is not recorded here. Without a recorded count, this clonotype is taken to be medium-sized (0.01 to 0.1%) from its frequency. What antigen it recognizes has not been identified. Acute infectious disease was absent in all participants, and all participants were in good physical condition. For droplet-based sequencing, live CSF cells were sorted with a live/dead marker. CSF was obtained by lumbar puncture, and immune cells were pelleted by centrifugation at 300g. Each CSF sample was examined for red blood cells, and any sample with blood contamination was excluded. CSF cells were cryopreserved in freezing medium, frozen overnight at -80 degrees C, and subsequently stored in liquid nitrogen. Before analysis, CSF samples were kept in storage for less than six months.

The protocol used for the library was 10x single-cell sequencing. Profiling of CSF cells was done with 10X Genomics single-cell V(D)J and 5' gene-expression libraries. An Illumina NextSeq550 was used to sequence CSF single-cell TCR libraries. The authors' pipeline ran thus. V(D)J reads were aligned to the vdj-GRCh38 alts ensemble 2.0.0 reference and processed with the Cell Ranger vdj pipeline. Cell barcodes sharing the same set of productive CDR3 nucleotide sequences were defined as clonotypes. To link clonality with transcriptional profiles, clonotype information was incorporated into Seurat v3.0 gene-expression metadata. CSF cells with more than 1,800 genes, more than 7,500 UMIs or more than 10% mitochondrial reads were excluded. CDR3-beta sequences were compared against VDJdb to identify TCRs with known antigen specificity. Only TCRs with complete alpha and beta chains were included in the network analysis of clone sharing, which used the R package qgraph. After reprocessing by TCRdb, each CDR3 protein sequence is one entry, and no DNA is given. It is TCRdb's table, rather than the study itself, that gives the V and J calls and clone size. For this sample, the table gives about a thousand distinct CDR3 sequences. 15% to 20% of the sample comes from the top ten.

Specimen: cerebrospinal fluid. This sequence was found in a human donor in good health. The sequence links TRBV6-6 to TRBJ2-3; the TCRdb call, TRBD1, lacks DNA for checking. Here the CDR3 is given as CASSLRDRGTDTQYF.